These 6 T cell receptor beta chains came from one sample sequenced in a study of cytomegalovirus exposure and HLA in healthy donors. Sequencing was performed with immunoSEQ multiplex PCR; in TCRdb, only in-frame clones are kept and a portion is missing. Here the sample spans tens of thousands of clones, roughly 90% being singletons. Sequences were obtained from PBMCs. Receptors originate from a woman under 30 in good health and CMV-seropositive.

V is TRBV14 and J is TRBJ2-3; the D gene is possibly TRBD2 (7 bases). Trimming pared 4 bases from V and 0 bases from J, leaving 11 bases between. The germline V gene encodes CDR1 SGHDN and CDR2 FVKESK. This CDR3 comprises 15 residues. The CDR3 DNA sequence: TGTGCCAGCAGCCTGGGCGGGGGCAGCACAGATACGCAGTATTTT. It specifies CASSLGGGSTDTQYF.

This clone was counted once. J is TRBJ1-3 and V is TRBV27, with D perhaps TRBD1 (6 bases). The CDR3 has 14 residues. CDR1 and CDR2 (germline): MNHEY, SMNVEV (reference sequence). The V end lost 6 bases, the J end lost 4 bases, and 13 bases lay between the germline ends. The CDR3 region is CASSRGQSGNTIYF. The DNA for the CDR3 is TGTGCCAGCAGCCGAGGACAGTCCGGAAACACCATATATTTT.

This sequence joins TRBV10-3 and TRBJ1-5; D is perhaps TRBD1 (6 bases). Trimming took off 3 bases at V and 3 bases at J, with 9 bases between the two ends. Germline loops: CDR1 ENHRY, CDR2 SYGVKD. The CDR3 is made up of 14 amino acids. The CDR3 is CAISERDNNQPQHF. CDR3 in DNA: TGTGCCATCAGTGAACGGGACAACAATCAGCCCCAGCATTTT.

This chain links TRBV10-3 with TRBJ2-7; 11 nucleotides line up with TRBD2. The CDR3 spans 14 residues. Looked up from germline, CDR1 is ENHRY and CDR2 is SYGVKD. V shed 6 bases, J shed 2 bases, and the junction held 3 bases outside the gene matches. CDR3 amino acids: CAIRKGLAAYEQYF. CDR3 DNA: TGTGCCATCAGAAAGGGACTAGCGGCCTACGAGCAGTACTTC.

The V gene is TRBV5-1, the J gene TRBJ1-2; unclear D gene. There are 15 residues in the CDR3. Germline V gene sequence: CDR1 SGHRS, CDR2 YFSETQ. V gave up 7 bases and J gave up 0 bases, with 16 bases separating them. As DNA, the CDR3 is TGCGCCAGCGCGACGGTAGCAGTCCCTAACTATGGCTACACCTTC. Protein product: CASATVAVPNYGYTF. The entire variable domain, with the rest obtained from reference TRBV5-1 and TRBJ1-2, is as follows: KAGVTQTPRYLIKTRGQQVTLSCSPISGHRSVSWYQQTPGQGLQFLFEYFSETQRNKGNFPGRFSGRQFSNSRSEMNVSTLELGDSALYLCASATVAVPNYGYTFGSGTRLTVV.

The chain couples TRBV28 to TRBJ1-5, with D hard to call. Trimming stripped 1 base from V and 1 base from J, with 11 bases between. CDR3 length: 16 residues. Germline CDR1 reads MDHEN; CDR2 reads SYDVKM. The CDR3 nucleotides are TGTGCCAGCAGTTTATCCGGAGGGAGGAGCAATCAGCCCCAGCATTTT. Translation: CASSLSGGRSNQPQHF.